The rows below give T cell receptor beta chains drawn from one sample of a study of cytomegalovirus exposure and HLA in healthy donors. Produced via immunoSEQ multiplex PCR; TCRdb's table is partial and in-frame only. The profile shows some 95,000 clones, 78% of them singletons. Sequenced: PBMCs. These receptors were obtained from a woman aged 40 to 50 in good health and CMV-seropositive. Each CDR3 is given with its conserved first and last residue. Each record gives: V gene, D gene, J gene, clone size, CDR3 protein, CDR3 DNA. The D gene is left open where the match is weak. A clone size is listed for some rows: how often the clone was seen (once, few, many), or a class if it is expanded.

TRBV2,NA,TRBJ2-1,NA,CASPGRNEQFF,TGTGCCAGCCCGGGAAGGAATGAGCAGTTCTTC
TRBV15,NA,TRBJ1-5,NA,CATSRGTQGRAHF,TGTGCCACCAGCAGAGGAACACAGGGACGAGCGCATTTT
TRBV14,NA,TRBJ1-2,few,CASSPRTDSRGYTF,TGTGCCAGCAGCCCTCGGACTGATTCACGTGGCTACACCTTC
TRBV5-1,TRBD2,TRBJ2-7,NA,CASSYLAGGHEQYF,TGCGCCAGCAGCTATCTAGCGGGAGGCCACGAGCAGTACTTC
TRBV7-6,TRBD2,TRBJ2-1,NA,CASSLGLAGGYNEQFF,TGTGCCAGCAGCTTAGGACTAGCGGGAGGTTACAATGAGCAGTTCTTC
TRBV7-9,TRBD2,TRBJ2-2,NA,CASSWAGVTGELFF,TGTGCCAGCAGCTGGGCGGGAGTCACCGGGGAGCTGTTTTTT
TRBV6-5,TRBD1,TRBJ1-6,NA,CASSPGTVGNSPLHF,TGTGCCAGCAGCCCTGGGACAGTAGGGAATTCACCCCTCCACTTT
TRBV4-1,NA,TRBJ1-4,NA,CASSQVRDGRKLFF,TGCGCCAGCAGCCAAGTGCGGGACGGGAGAAAACTGTTTTTT
TRBV2,NA,TRBJ2-7,NA,CASSEVGGQQYF,TGTGCCAGCAGTGAGGTGGGGGGACAGCAGTACTTC
TRBV11-2,TRBD2,TRBJ2-2,NA,CASSSSGGLGELFF,TGTGCCAGCAGCTCATCCGGGGGGTTAGGGGAGCTGTTTTTT
TRBV18,TRBD2,TRBJ2-2,few,CASSPQTLAVAGELFF,TGTGCCAGCTCACCACAAACGCTAGCGGTAGCCGGGGAGCTGTTTTTT
TRBV5-1,NA,TRBJ2-2,NA,CASSLNSRGNTGELFF,TGCGCCAGCAGCTTAAACTCGCGGGGCAACACCGGGGAGCTGTTTTTT
TRBV5-4,TRBD2,TRBJ2-1,NA,CASSWERGNSYNEQFF,TGTGCCAGCAGCTGGGAGCGGGGAAACTCCTACAATGAGCAGTTCTTC
TRBV6-6,TRBD1,TRBJ2-1,NA,CASSAPGQGMNEQFF,TGTGCCAGCAGCGCCCCGGGACAGGGTATGAATGAGCAGTTCTTC
TRBV2,NA,TRBJ2-5,once,CASNPSVHVVQETQYF,TGTGCCAGCAACCCTAGCGTCCACGTGGTACAAGAGACCCAGTACTTC
TRBV7-3,TRBD1,TRBJ2-6,NA,CASSYRTGGGGANVLTF,TGTGCCAGCAGCTACCGGACAGGGGGCGGTGGGGCCAACGTCCTGACTTTC
TRBV18,TRBD2,TRBJ2-3,NA,CASSPLREGKDTQYF,TGTGCCAGCTCACCACTCCGGGAGGGCAAAGATACGCAGTATTTT
TRBV19,TRBD1,TRBJ2-5,NA,CASSGQGMRETQYF,TGTGCCAGCAGCGGACAGGGAATGAGGGAGACCCAGTACTTC
TRBV11-2,TRBD1,TRBJ1-1,once,CASSLSSRGHGNTEAFF,TGTGCCAGCAGCTTAAGTAGCAGGGGGCACGGGAACACTGAAGCTTTCTTT
TRBV6-4,TRBD2,TRBJ2-1,few,CASSESKTSGVYNEQFF,TGTGCCAGCAGTGAATCGAAGACTAGCGGGGTCTACAATGAGCAGTTCTTC
TRBV9,TRBD2,TRBJ2-3,NA,CASSFAAGGWADTQYF,TGTGCCAGCAGCTTTGCGGCGGGAGGTTGGGCAGATACGCAGTATTTT
TRBV27,TRBD1,TRBJ2-5,NA,CASSSSGQGRGETQYF,TGTGCCAGCAGTTCGTCAGGACAGGGAAGGGGAGAGACCCAGTACTTC
TRBV5-5,TRBD1,TRBJ2-7,NA,CASSLWAKGQLSSYEQYF,TGTGCCAGCAGCTTGTGGGCGAAGGGACAGCTGAGCTCCTACGAGCAGTACTTC
TRBV14,NA,TRBJ2-7,NA,CASSQDYRAGQYF,TGTGCCAGCAGCCAAGATTACAGGGCGGGGCAGTACTTC
TRBV18,TRBD2,TRBJ2-1,NA,CASSPRVAGESDEQFF,TGTGCCAGCTCACCACGAGTAGCGGGAGAATCGGATGAGCAGTTCTTC
TRBV9,NA,TRBJ2-5,once,CASSVLPSAETQYF,TGTGCCAGCAGCGTATTGCCCTCCGCGGAGACCCAGTACTTC
TRBV27,TRBD2,TRBJ2-5,NA,CASSRSGTVETQYF,TGTGCCAGCAGTCGCAGCGGGACTGTGGAGACCCAGTACTTC
TRBV28,TRBD1,TRBJ2-3,once,CAARDRGRHTQYF,TGTGCCGCGCGGGACAGGGGGCGGCATACGCAGTATTTT
TRBV9,NA,TRBJ2-1,NA,CASSVVALPYNEQFF,TGTGCCAGCAGCGTAGTAGCTTTACCTTACAATGAGCAGTTCTTC
TRBV5-6,TRBD1,TRBJ1-1,NA,CASRYSGQGVLRAFF,TGTGCCAGCAGGTATTCGGGACAGGGGGTCCTTAGGGCTTTCTTT
TRBV29-1,NA,TRBJ2-3,NA,CSVADLSTDTQYF,TGCAGCGTAGCGGACCTTAGCACAGATACGCAGTATTTT
TRBV19,TRBD2,TRBJ2-3,NA,CASSIRTSGTGTDTQYF,TGTGCCAGTAGTATCAGGACTAGCGGGACGGGCACAGATACGCAGTATTTT
TRBV27,NA,TRBJ2-5,NA,CASSLTRIGTQYF,TGTGCCAGCAGTCTGACTAGAATTGGGACCCAGTACTTC
TRBV7-9,NA,TRBJ2-7,NA,CASSLTGSYSSYEQYF,TGTGCCAGCAGCCTGACAGGTTCTTATAGCTCCTACGAGCAGTACTTC
TRBV28,TRBD2,TRBJ2-5,NA,CASSLGTTPWEQYF,TGTGCCAGCAGTCTAGGGACTACTCCTTGGGAGCAGTACTTC
TRBV6-1,NA,TRBJ2-5,NA,CASSLEGRGETQYF,TGTGCCAGCAGTCTGGAGGGCCGAGGGGAGACCCAGTACTTC
TRBV6-6,TRBD1,TRBJ1-5,NA,CASSRQGWGNQPQHF,TGTGCCAGCAGCAGACAGGGATGGGGCAATCAGCCCCAGCATTTT
TRBV5-5,NA,TRBJ1-3,NA,CASSLLSQGQSGNTIYF,TGTGCCAGCAGCTTGTTATCCCAGGGACAATCTGGAAACACCATATATTTT
TRBV27,NA,TRBJ1-4,NA,CASSLSRGAANEKLFF,TGTGCCAGCAGTTTATCGCGGGGGGCGGCTAATGAAAAACTGTTTTTT
TRBV18,TRBD2,TRBJ2-2,NA,CASSPLAGASGELFF,TGTGCCAGCTCACCACTAGCGGGAGCGTCCGGGGAGCTGTTTTTT
TRBV10-3,TRBD2,TRBJ2-3,NA,CAISGRLAGGQTDTQYF,TGTGCCATCAGTGGCCGACTAGCGGGAGGGCAAACAGATACGCAGTATTTT
TRBV28,TRBD1,TRBJ2-7,NA,CASWTGNTYEQYF,TGTGCCAGCTGGACAGGTAACACCTACGAGCAGTACTTC
TRBV27,TRBD2,TRBJ2-2,NA,CASSSYLAGGQYRRPGELFF,TGTGCCAGCAGTTCCTATCTAGCGGGAGGGCAGTACCGCAGGCCCGGGGAGCTGTTTTTT
TRBV2,TRBD2,TRBJ2-7,few,CASKVEPGLAAYEQYF,TGTGCCAGCAAGGTGGAGCCGGGACTAGCAGCATACGAGCAGTACTTC
TRBV6-5,NA,TRBJ2-5,NA,CASSYSRSKGETQYF,TGTGCCAGCAGTTACTCACGGAGCAAGGGGGAGACCCAGTACTTC
TRBV9,NA,TRBJ2-1,few,CASSQGINNEQFF,TGTGCCAGCAGCCAGGGGATCAACAATGAGCAGTTCTTC
TRBV15,NA,TRBJ2-7,NA,CATSKGPSRGEQYF,TGTGCCACCAGCAAGGGTCCCTCCCGCGGGGAGCAGTACTTC
TRBV28,TRBD2,TRBJ2-7,NA,CASRLTGSGRYEQYF,TGTGCCAGCAGGTTAACAGGTAGCGGGAGATACGAGCAGTACTTC
TRBV7-9,TRBD1,TRBJ2-1,NA,CASSLGGQGMNEQFF,TGTGCCAGCAGCTTAGGGGGACAGGGGATGAATGAGCAGTTCTTC
TRBV4-2,NA,TRBJ2-5,NA,CASSQPGLQETQYF,TGTGCCAGCAGCCAACCGGGACTTCAAGAGACCCAGTACTTC
TRBV28,NA,TRBJ2-6,NA,CASSTGTGANVLTF,TGTGCCAGCAGTACAGGGACTGGGGCCAACGTCCTGACTTTC